The clone carrying this TCR beta chain was found a few times. Its cognate antigen is unknown. TCRdb re-analysed the reads in MiXCR, keeping a single row per CDR3 protein. The sample records 110,000 or so distinct CDR3 sequences, 25% to 30% being singletons. The V segment lost 0 bases and the J segment 3 bases; nucleotides outside the gene matches: 7. This CDR3 has 16 amino acids. Germline V CDR1 and CDR2: ENHRY, SYGVKD. This sample is part of a study of T cell repertoires in cytomegalovirus infection. The study's findings and limits: There were HLA-C-restricted CMV-specific TCR beta clonotypes dominating the ex vivo response. Carriers of CMV and the relevant HLA type were discriminated by public TCR beta frequency.

Specimen: CD8+ T cells from cultured PBMCs, collected from culture after CMV antigen stimulation. This sequence joins TRBV10-3 and TRBJ2-7; 8 bases agree with TRBD1. This TCR came from a human donor in good health (CMV status not recorded). Some clones in this sample may be carry-over from other donors' samples. CDR3: CAISESATGGHYEQYF. CDR3 DNA: TGTGCCATCAGTGAGTCGGCAACAGGGGGTCACTACGAGCAGTACTTC.